Described below is a single T cell receptor (beta chain) sequence and its context. This receptor's antigen is unknown. No much larger clone is present one base from it, and per-base qualities are unavailable. These data belong to a study of CD8 T cells in ankylosing spondylitis (dated by TCRdb to 2017 to 2019). For the wider study: To find TCR variants linked to disease, the study profiled T cell receptor beta repertoires in ankylosing spondylitis patients and healthy donors. Peripheral blood was sampled, and synovial fluid was also collected from ankylosing spondylitis patients. In total, the full study cohort was made up of 85 to 140 healthy donors and roughly 27 ankylosing spondylitis patients. Paper-wide results and their limitations: Some motif variants had previously been reported in the synovial fluid and blood of reactive arthritis patients, which suggests shared mechanisms of disease initiation. Blood from ankylosing spondylitis patients appeared to be characterized by a TCR beta motif composed of roughly 8 highly homologous amino acid variants. The disease-linked clones were reported as significantly enriched in matched synovial fluid samples from ankylosing spondylitis patients. The disease-linked clones showed a CD8+ phenotype and occurred at relatively low frequencies in peripheral blood.

The reads were generated on an Illumina HiSeq 2500. TCR beta libraries were prepared by quantitative 5'-RACE with molecular barcodes. For the original study's pipeline: A new computational method, built on a probabilistic model of VDJ rearrangement, was used to identify disease-linked TCR variants. TCRdb trimmed public reads at Q25 via fastp, called clones via MiXCR and kept in-frame beta chains. Every entry covers one CDR3 protein and lists the most common genes and DNA from its rows. The V and J calls come from TCRdb's annotation, not from the publication. Across this sample there are 190,000 or so distinct CDR3 sequences, with over 10% seen only once. Clones ranked in the top ten supply 16% of the sample. Source material: blood, either unsorted or a sorted T cell fraction (not recorded which). This TCR came from a male donor with ankylosing spondylitis or in good health (not recorded which).

The CDR3 loop reads CASSFDRKVYNEQFF. The nucleotides read TGTGCCAGCAGCTTCGACAGGAAAGTTTACAATGAGCAGTTCTTC. The sequence joins TRBV7-9 to TRBJ2-1; the D segment could be TRBD1, given 6 matching bases. Sequences SEHNR (CDR1) and FQNEAQ (CDR2) are obtained from the germline V gene (reference sequence). The CDR3 numbers 15 residues from cysteine through phenylalanine. Only the CDR3 DNA stays, 45 bases, in frame from base 1. V loses 3 bases of germline sequence and J loses 4 bases, and the interval between the two ends is 13 bases.